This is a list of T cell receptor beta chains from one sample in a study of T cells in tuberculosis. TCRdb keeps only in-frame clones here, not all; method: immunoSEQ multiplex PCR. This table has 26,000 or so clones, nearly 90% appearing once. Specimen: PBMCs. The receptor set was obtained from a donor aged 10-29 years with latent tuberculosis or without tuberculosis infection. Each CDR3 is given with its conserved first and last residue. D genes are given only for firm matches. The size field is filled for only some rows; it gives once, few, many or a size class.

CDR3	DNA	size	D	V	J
CASSDSSGGTGELFF	TGTGCCAGCAGTGACTCTAGCGGGGGCACCGGGGAGCTGTTTTTT	medium-sized	TRBD2	TRBV6-4	TRBJ2-2
CASVTGNNYGYTF	TGTGCCAGCGTTACAGGGAATAACTATGGCTACACCTTC	few	-	TRBV28	TRBJ1-2
CASTRNTEAFF	TGTGCCAGCACCCGGAACACTGAAGCTTTCTTT	-	-	TRBV28	TRBJ1-1
CASSVTGGRQFF	TGTGCCAGCAGTGTAACAGGGGGCAGGCAGTTCTTC	-	TRBD1	TRBV2	TRBJ2-1
CASSFGDRVPDTQYF	TGTGCCAGCAGCTTCGGGGACAGGGTCCCAGATACGCAGTATTTT	-	TRBD1	TRBV7-8	TRBJ2-3
CASSGAGQGASEQYF	TGTGCCAGCAGTGGCGCGGGCCAGGGGGCCAGCGAGCAGTACTTC	-	TRBD1	TRBV6-1	TRBJ2-7
CASRDRTNYGYTF	TGTGCCAGCAGGGACAGGACTAACTATGGCTACACCTTC	-	TRBD1	TRBV6-6	TRBJ1-2
CASSPLRASGQETQYF	TGTGCCAGCTCACCGCTGAGGGCTAGCGGCCAAGAGACCCAGTACTTC	-	TRBD2	TRBV18	TRBJ2-5
CASSPRQADEQFF	TGTGCCAGCTCACCTCGTCAGGCCGATGAGCAGTTCTTC	-	-	TRBV18	TRBJ2-1
CAGGTGMQPQHF	TGTGCCGGCGGAACAGGAATGCAGCCCCAGCATTTT	-	-	TRBV6-5	TRBJ1-5
CASSLGTGGEPGNTIYF	TGTGCCAGCAGCCTAGGGACAGGGGGCGAACCTGGAAACACCATATATTTT	-	TRBD1	TRBV7-9	TRBJ1-3
CASSPSDREITEAFF	TGTGCCAGCAGCCCATCGGACAGGGAGATCACTGAAGCTTTCTTT	once	TRBD1	TRBV5-6	TRBJ1-1
CASSLLRGGDEQFF	TGTGCCAGCAGCTTGTTGCGGGGGGGCGATGAGCAGTTCTTC	-	TRBD2	TRBV7-9	TRBJ2-1
CASQQGGNTEAFF	TGTGCCAGCCAACAAGGAGGAAACACTGAAGCTTTCTTT	-	-	TRBV2	TRBJ1-1
CASSLATGIVAPGELFF	TGCGCCAGCAGCTTGGCCACAGGAATAGTAGCCCCCGGGGAGCTGTTTTTT	few	-	TRBV5-1	TRBJ2-2